The TCR beta chain described here comes from a study of blood T cell repertoires in COVID-19. Assay: immunoSEQ multiplex PCR; the TCRdb copy retains only in-frame clones and omits some. This sample carries under 200,000 clones, 70% to 90% of them seen once, and the ten largest clones take approximately 11%. Enrollment of patients from Seattle took place during active infection, with longitudinal follow-up. The sample was peripheral blood. This receptor was identified in a woman in her sixties with COVID-19, enrolled during active disease.

This CDR3 reads CASSDVTSGFIETQYF. In DNA, the CDR3 is TGTGCCAGCAGTGACGTGACTAGCGGGTTTATCGAGACCCAGTACTTC. The chain uses TRBV2 and TRBJ2-5, with 10 bases matching TRBD2. V gave up 3 bases and J gave up 5 bases; unmatched junction bases: 9. Germline V lookup: CDR1 SNHLY, CDR2 FYNNEI. This CDR3 contains 16 residues.